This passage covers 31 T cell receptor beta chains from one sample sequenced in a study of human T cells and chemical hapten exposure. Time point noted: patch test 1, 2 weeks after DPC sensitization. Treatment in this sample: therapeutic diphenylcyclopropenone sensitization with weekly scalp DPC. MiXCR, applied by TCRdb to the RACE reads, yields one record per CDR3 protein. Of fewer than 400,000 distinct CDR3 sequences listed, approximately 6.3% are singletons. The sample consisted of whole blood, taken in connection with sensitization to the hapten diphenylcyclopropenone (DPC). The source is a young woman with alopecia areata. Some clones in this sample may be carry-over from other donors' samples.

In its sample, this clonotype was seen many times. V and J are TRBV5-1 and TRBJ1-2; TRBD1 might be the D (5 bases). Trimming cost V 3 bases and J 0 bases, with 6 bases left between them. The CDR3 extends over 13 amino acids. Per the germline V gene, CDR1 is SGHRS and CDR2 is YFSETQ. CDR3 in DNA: TGCGCCAGCAGCTGGGGGTCTAACTATGGCTACACCTTC. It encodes CASSWGSNYGYTF.

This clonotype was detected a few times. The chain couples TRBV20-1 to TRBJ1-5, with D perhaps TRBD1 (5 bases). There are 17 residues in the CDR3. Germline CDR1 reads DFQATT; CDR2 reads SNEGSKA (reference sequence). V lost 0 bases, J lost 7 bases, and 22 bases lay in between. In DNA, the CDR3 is TGCAGTGCTAGAGATTCAGCAGGGTTTGTATTCGGGCAGCCCCAGCATTTT. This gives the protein CSARDSAGFVFGQPQHF.

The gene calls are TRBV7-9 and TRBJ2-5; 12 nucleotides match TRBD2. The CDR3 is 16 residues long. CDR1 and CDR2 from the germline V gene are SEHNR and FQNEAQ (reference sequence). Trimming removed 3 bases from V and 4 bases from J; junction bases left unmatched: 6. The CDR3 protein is CASSLATSGGRETQYF. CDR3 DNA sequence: TGTGCCAGCAGCTTGGCGACTAGCGGGGGTCGAGAGACCCAGTACTTC. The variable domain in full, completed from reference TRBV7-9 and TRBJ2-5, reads DTGVSQNPRHKITKRGQNVTFRCDPISEHNRLYWYRQTLGQGPEFLTYFQNEAQLEKSRLLSDRFSAERPKGSFSTLEIQRTEQGDSAMYLCASSLATSGGRETQYFGPGTRLLVL.

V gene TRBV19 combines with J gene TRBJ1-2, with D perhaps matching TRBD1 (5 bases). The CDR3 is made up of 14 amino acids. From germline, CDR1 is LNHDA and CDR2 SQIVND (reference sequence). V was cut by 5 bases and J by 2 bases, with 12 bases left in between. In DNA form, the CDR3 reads TGTGCCAGTAGTTTACAGCGGGGCAACTATGGCTACACCTTC. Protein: CASSLQRGNYGYTF. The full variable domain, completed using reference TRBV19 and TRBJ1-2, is DGGITQSPKYLFRKEGQNVTLSCEQNLNHDAMYWYRQDPGQGLRLIYYSQIVNDFQKGDIAEGYSVSREKKESFPLTVTSAQKNPTAFYLCASSLQRGNYGYTFGSGTRLTVV.

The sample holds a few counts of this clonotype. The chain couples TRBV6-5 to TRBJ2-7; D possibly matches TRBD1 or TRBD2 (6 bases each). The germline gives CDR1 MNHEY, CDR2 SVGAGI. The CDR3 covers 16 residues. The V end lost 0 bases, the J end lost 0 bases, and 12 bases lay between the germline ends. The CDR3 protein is CASSYSIGGSSYEQYF. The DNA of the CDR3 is TGTGCCAGCAGTTACTCGATAGGGGGGAGCTCCTACGAGCAGTACTTC.

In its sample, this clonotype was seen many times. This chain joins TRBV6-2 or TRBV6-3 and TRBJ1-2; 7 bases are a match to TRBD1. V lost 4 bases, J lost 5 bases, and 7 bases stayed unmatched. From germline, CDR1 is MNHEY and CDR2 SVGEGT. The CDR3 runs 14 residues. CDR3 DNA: TGTGCCAGCAGTTTCCGGGACAGAATTTATGGCTACACCTTC. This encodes CASSFRDRIYGYTF.

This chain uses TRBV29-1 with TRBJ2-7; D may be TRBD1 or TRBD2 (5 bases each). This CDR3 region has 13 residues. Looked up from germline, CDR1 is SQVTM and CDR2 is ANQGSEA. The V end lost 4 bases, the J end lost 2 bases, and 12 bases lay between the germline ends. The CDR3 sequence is CSVGTLGTYEQYF. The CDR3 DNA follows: TGCAGCGTTGGGACACTCGGGACCTACGAGCAGTACTTC.

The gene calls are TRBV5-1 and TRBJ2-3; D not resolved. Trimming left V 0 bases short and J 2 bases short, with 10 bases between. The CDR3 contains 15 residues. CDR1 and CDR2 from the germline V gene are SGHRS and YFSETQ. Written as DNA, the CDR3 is TGCGCCAGCAGCTTGGAAGTCGCGACCACAGATACGCAGTATTTT. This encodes CASSLEVATTDTQYF.

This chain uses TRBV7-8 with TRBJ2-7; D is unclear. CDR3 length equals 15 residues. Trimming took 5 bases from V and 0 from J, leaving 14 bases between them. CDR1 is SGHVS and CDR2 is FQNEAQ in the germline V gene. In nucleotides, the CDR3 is TGTGCCAGCAGCCCCGACGGTCCCGACTCCTACGAGCAGTACTTC. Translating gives CASSPDGPDSYEQYF.

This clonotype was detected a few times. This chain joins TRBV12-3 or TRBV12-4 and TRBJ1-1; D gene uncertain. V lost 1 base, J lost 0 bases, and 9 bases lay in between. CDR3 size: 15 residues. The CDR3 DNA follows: TGTGCCAGCAGTTTAGAGGAGTTTATGAACACTGAAGCTTTCTTT. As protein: CASSLEEFMNTEAFF.

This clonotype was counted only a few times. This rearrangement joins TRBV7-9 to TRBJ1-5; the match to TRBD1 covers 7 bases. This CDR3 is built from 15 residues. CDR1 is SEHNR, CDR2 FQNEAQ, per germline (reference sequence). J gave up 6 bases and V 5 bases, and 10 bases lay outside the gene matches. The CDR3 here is CASSPIGGPIQPQHF. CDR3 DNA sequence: TGTGCCAGCAGCCCTATAGGGGGCCCTATTCAGCCCCAGCATTTT.

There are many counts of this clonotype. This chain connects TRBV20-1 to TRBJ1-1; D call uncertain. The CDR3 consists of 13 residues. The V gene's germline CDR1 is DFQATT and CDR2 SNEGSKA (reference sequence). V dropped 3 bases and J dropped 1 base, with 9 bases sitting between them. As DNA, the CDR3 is TGCAGTGCTAGCTGGCGAGGGAACACTGAAGCTTTCTTT. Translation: CSASWRGNTEAFF.

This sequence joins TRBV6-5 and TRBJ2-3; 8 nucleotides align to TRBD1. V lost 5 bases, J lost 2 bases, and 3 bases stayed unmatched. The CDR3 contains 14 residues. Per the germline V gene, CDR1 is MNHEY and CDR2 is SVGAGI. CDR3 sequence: CASSRTGFTDTQYF. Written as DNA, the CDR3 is TGTGCCAGCAGTAGGACAGGGTTCACAGATACGCAGTATTTT.

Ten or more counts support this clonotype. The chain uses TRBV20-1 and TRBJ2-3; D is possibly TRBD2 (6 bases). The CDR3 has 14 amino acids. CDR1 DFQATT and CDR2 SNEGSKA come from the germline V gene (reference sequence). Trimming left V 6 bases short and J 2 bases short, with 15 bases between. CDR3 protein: CSAQGLGFTDTQYF. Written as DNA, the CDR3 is TGCAGTGCCCAGGGACTGGGGTTCACAGATACGCAGTATTTT.

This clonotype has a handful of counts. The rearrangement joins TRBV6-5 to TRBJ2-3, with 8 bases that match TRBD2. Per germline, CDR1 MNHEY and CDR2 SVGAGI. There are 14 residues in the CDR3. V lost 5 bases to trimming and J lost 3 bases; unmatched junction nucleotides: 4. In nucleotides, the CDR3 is TGTGCCAGCAGTCGGGGGGGCCAGACAGATACGCAGTATTTT. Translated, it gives CASSRGGQTDTQYF.

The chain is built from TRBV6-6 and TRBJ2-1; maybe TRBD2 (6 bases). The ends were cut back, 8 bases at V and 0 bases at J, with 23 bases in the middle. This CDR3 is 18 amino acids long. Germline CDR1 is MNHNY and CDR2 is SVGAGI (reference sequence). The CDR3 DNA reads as TGTGCCAGCTTGACACAGGATGCGGGGAAAAGCTCCTACAATGAGCAGTTCTTC. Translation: CASLTQDAGKSSYNEQFF.

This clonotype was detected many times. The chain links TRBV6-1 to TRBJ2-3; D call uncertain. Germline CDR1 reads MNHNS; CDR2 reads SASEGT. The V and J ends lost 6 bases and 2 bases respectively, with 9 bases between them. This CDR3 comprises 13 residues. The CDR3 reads CASRYPITDTQYF. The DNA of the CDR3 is TGTGCCAGCAGATATCCGATCACAGATACGCAGTATTTT.

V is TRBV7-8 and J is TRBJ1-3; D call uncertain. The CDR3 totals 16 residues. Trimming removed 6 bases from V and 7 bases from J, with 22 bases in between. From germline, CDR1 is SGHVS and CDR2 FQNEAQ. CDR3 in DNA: TGTGCCAGCAGGGGCGTTGAGGGCGCTTCCCCGAACACCATATATTTT. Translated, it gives CASRGVEGASPNTIYF.

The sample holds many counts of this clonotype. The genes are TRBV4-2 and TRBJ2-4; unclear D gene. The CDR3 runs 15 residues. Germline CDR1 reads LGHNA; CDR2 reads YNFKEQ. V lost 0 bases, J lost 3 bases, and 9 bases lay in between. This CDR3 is CASSQDRSSKNIQYF. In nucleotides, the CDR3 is TGTGCCAGCAGCCAAGATCGGTCAAGCAAAAACATTCAGTACTTC.

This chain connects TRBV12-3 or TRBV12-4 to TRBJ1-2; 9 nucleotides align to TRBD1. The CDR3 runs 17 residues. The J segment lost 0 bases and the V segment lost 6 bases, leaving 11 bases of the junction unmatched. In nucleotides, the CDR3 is TGTGCCAGCAGACTCAAACAGACAGGGGGGACTAACTATGGCTACACCTTC. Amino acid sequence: CASRLKQTGGTNYGYTF.

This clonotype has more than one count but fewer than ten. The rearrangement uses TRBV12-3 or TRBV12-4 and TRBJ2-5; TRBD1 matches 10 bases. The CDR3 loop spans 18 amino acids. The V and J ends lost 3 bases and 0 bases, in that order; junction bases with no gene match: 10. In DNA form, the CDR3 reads TGTGCCAGCAGTTTGGGGGCCGGGACAGGGGAGTACCAAGAGACCCAGTACTTC. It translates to CASSLGAGTGEYQETQYF.

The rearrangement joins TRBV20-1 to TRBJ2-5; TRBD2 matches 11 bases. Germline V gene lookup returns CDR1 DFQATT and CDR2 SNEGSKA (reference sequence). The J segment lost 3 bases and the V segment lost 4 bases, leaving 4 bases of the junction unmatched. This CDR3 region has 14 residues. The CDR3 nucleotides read TGCAGTGCTACTTATAGCGGGGGGGAAGAGACCCAGTACTTC. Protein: CSATYSGGEETQYF.

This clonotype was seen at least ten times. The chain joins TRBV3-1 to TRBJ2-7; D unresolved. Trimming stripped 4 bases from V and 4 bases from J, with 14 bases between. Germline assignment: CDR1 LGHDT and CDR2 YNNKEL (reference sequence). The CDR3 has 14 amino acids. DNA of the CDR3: TGTGCCAGCAGCCGAGCCCCAACTACTTACGAGCAGTACTTC. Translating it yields CASSRAPTTYEQYF.

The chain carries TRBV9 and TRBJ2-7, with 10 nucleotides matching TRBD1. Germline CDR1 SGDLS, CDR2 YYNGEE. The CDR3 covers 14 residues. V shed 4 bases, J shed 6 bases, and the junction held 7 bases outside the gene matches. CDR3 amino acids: CASSSRTGGGEQYF. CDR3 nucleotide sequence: TGTGCCAGCAGCTCCCGGACAGGGGGAGGCGAGCAGTACTTC.

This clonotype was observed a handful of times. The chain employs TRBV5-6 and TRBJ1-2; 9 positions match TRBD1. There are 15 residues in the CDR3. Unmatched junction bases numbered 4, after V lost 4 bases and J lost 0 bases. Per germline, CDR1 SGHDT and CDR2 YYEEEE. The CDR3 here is CASSPRDRANYGYTF. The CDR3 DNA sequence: TGTGCCAGCAGCCCCCGGGACAGGGCTAACTATGGCTACACCTTC.

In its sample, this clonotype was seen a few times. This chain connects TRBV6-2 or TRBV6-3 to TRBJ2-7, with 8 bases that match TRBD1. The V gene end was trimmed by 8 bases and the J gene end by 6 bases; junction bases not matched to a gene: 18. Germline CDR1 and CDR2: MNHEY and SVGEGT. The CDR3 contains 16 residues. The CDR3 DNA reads TGTGCCAGCTTACTTCGAGCCGGGACAGGAGCCCTCGAGCAGTACTTC. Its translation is CASLLRAGTGALEQYF.

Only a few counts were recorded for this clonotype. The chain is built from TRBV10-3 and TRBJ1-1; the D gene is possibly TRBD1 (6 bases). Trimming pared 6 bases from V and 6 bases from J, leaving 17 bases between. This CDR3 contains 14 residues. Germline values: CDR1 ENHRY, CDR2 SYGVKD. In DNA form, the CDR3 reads TGTGCCATCAGGGGGACACAAAACGACCCTGAAGCTTTCTTT. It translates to CAIRGTQNDPEAFF.

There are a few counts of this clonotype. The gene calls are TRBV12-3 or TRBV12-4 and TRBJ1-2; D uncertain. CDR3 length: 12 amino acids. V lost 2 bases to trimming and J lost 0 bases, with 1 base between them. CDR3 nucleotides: TGTGCCAGCAGTTTAACTAACTATGGCTACACCTTC. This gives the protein CASSLTNYGYTF.

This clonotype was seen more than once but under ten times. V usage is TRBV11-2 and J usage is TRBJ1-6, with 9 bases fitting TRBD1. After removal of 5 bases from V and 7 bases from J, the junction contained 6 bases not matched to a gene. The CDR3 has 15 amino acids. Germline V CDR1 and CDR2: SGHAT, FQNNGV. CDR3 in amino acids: CASSHWDRVNSPLHF. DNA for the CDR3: TGTGCCAGCAGCCATTGGGACAGGGTCAATTCACCCCTCCACTTT.

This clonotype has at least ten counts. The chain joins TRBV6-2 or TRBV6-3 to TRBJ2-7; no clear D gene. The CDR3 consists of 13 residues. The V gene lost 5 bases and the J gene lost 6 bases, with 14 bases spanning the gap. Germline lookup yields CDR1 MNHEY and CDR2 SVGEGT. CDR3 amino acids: CASSPALVGEQYF. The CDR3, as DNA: TGTGCCAGCAGTCCGGCCCTTGTGGGCGAGCAGTACTTC.

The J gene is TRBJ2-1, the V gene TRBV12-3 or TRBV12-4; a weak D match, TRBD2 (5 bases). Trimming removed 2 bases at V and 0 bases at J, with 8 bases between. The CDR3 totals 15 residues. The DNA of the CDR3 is TGTGCCAGCAGTTTAAGCGGTTACTCCTACAATGAGCAGTTCTTC. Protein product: CASSLSGYSYNEQFF.